A selection of T cell receptor beta chains follows, all from one sample in a study of CD4 T cells in relation to SARS-CoV-2 and coronaviruses. Repertoires were generated with immunoSEQ multiplex PCR, while TCRdb's copy carries only in-frame clones and drops some. This sample has about 30,000 clones; about three quarters occur once, and the top ten carry around an eighth. No cognate antigen is known for these TCRs. Input material: CD4+ T cells from PBMCs, cultured in vitro. These TCRs come from a human donor in good health. Both conserved end residues are part of each CDR3. The order of the fields is J gene, V gene, D gene, clone size, CDR3 DNA, CDR3 protein. A D gene is named only where the DNA matches it firmly. The size of a clone is reported for some rows only, either as once, few or many, or as a class for expanded clones.

TRBJ1-3 TRBV11-2 TRBD1 few TGTGCCAGCAGACCGACAGGGAGGGGAAACACCATATATTTT CASRPTGRGNTIYF
TRBJ1-2 TRBV3-1/TRBV3-2 NA NA TGTGCCAGCAGCCAAGATGATGTACCAAAGAGAGGCTACACCTTC CASSQDDVPKRGYTF
TRBJ2-3 TRBV6-1 TRBD2 NA TGTGCCAGCAGTGACACCTCTCTAGCGGGGGGGCCAGCAGATACGCAGTATTTT CASSDTSLAGGPADTQYF
TRBJ1-6 TRBV4-2 NA NA TGTGCCAGCAGCCCCCAAAATTCACCCCTCCACTTT CASSPQNSPLHF
TRBJ2-1 TRBV3-1/TRBV3-2 TRBD2 NA TGTGCCAGCAGCCAGAGCGGGGGGGGTAACAATGAGCAGTTCTTC CASSQSGGGNNEQFF
TRBJ2-2 TRBV5-4 NA NA TGTGCCAGCAGCTTGACTCCCACCGGGGAGCTGTTTTTT CASSLTPTGELFF
TRBJ2-5 TRBV21-1 NA NA TGTGCCAGCAGCAAAGACGTCGGGGAAGGGAAAGAGACCCAGTACTTC CASSKDVGEGKETQYF
TRBJ2-3 TRBV11-1 TRBD2 NA TGTGCCAGCAGCTTAGCTGCTAGCGGTGGGCCAGATACGCAGTATTTT CASSLAASGGPDTQYF
TRBJ2-1 TRBV6-5 NA NA TGTGCCAGCAGTTACTTGTCAGGGATCAATGAGCAGTTCTTC CASSYLSGINEQFF
TRBJ1-4 TRBV29-1 NA NA TGCAGCGCAGGGGACGGAGGGGTTGGTAATGAAAAACTGTTTTTT CSAGDGGVGNEKLFF
TRBJ2-2 TRBV3-1/TRBV3-2 NA NA TGTGCCAGTTTGGCGGGATTCGCGAACACCGGGGAGCTGTTTTTT CASLAGFANTGELFF
TRBJ2-3 TRBV5-1 TRBD2 NA TGCGCCAGCAGCTTGGAGGCTAGCGGGAGCTCAGATACGCAGTATTTT CASSLEASGSSDTQYF
TRBJ2-7 TRBV6-5 NA NA TGTGCCACGGAATCGACAGCTCCGGGCTCCTACGAGCAGTACTTC CATESTAPGSYEQYF
TRBJ1-1 TRBV6-1 NA few TGTGCCAGCAGTGAACTGGCAGGGATAACTGAAGCTTTCTTT CASSELAGITEAFF
TRBJ2-7 TRBV5-1 NA NA TGCGCCAGCAGCTTTGGGGGACCCTACGAGCAGTACTTC CASSFGGPYEQYF
TRBJ2-4 TRBV7-2 TRBD2 NA TGTGCCAGCAGCTTAGTTAGCGGGAAAAACATTCAGTACTTC CASSLVSGKNIQYF
TRBJ1-2 TRBV2 TRBD1 NA TGTGCCAGCAGGCCGGGACAGGGGTTAGGCTACACCTTC CASRPGQGLGYTF
TRBJ1-1 TRBV4-3 NA few TGCGCCAGCAGCCAAGAGGCCAGCACTGAAGCTTTCTTT CASSQEASTEAFF
TRBJ1-4 TRBV3-1/TRBV3-2 TRBD1 NA TGTGCCAGCAGCGGGACAGGGGGTGAAAAACTGTTTTTT CASSGTGGEKLFF
TRBJ1-1 TRBV7-9 NA NA TGTGCCAGCAGCTCTGGGAGTTTGAACACTGAAGCTTTCTTT CASSSGSLNTEAFF
TRBJ1-2 TRBV5-4 NA NA TGTGCCAGCAGCTTGGGAGAGGGCGTCGGCTATGGCTACACCTTC CASSLGEGVGYGYTF
TRBJ2-7 TRBV11-2 NA NA TGTGCCAGCAGCTTAGGTTTGGACCCTCTGGGACTTAGCTCCTACGAGCAGTACTTC CASSLGLDPLGLSSYEQYF
TRBJ2-5 TRBV18 NA NA TGTGCCAGCTCACCGGACAGCCAAGAGACCCAGTACTTC CASSPDSQETQYF
TRBJ1-5 TRBV30 TRBD1 NA TGTGCCTGGAGTGTCCAGGGGGCGAGCAATCAGCCCCAGCATTTT CAWSVQGASNQPQHF
TRBJ2-7 TRBV19 NA NA TGTGCCAGTACCCTCAGGGATCGCCCCTACGAGCAGTACTTC CASTLRDRPYEQYF
TRBJ1-5 TRBV6-5 NA NA TGTGCCAGCAGTTCGAACAGCGTGAATCAGCCCCAGCATTTT CASSSNSVNQPQHF
TRBJ2-6 TRBV6-4 NA NA TGTGCCAGCAGGGCCTCTGGGGCCAACGTCCTGACTTTC CASRASGANVLTF
TRBJ1-2 TRBV18 NA NA TGTGCCAGCTCACCGAACGGAGAGTCCTTCTATGGCTACACCTTC CASSPNGESFYGYTF
TRBJ2-1 TRBV7-9 NA NA TGTGCCAGCCAACGGGACGCCCAGGCGGGTGAGCAGTTCTTC CASQRDAQAGEQFF
TRBJ1-2 TRBV6-5 NA NA TGTGCCAGCAGTACCCTCGGGACGGGTTATGACTACACCTTC CASSTLGTGYDYTF
TRBJ2-1 TRBV3-1/TRBV3-2 TRBD2 NA TGTGCCAGCAGCCACCGCGGGGGGCGGGAGAGGAATGAGCAGTTCTTC CASSHRGGRERNEQFF
TRBJ2-3 TRBV4-3 TRBD2 NA TGCGCCAGCAGCCAAGCCCTCCATGGTAGCGGGGGAGGCGATACGCAGTATTTT CASSQALHGSGGGDTQYF
TRBJ2-7 TRBV3-1/TRBV3-2 TRBD2 few TGTGCCAGCAGCCCAGGGACTAGCGGGAGGAACGAGCAGTACTTC CASSPGTSGRNEQYF
TRBJ1-1 TRBV7-2 NA NA TGTGCCAGCAGCTGGGTCCTCAAGAACACTGAAGCTTTCTTT CASSWVLKNTEAFF
TRBJ2-7 TRBV11-3 NA NA TGTGCCAGCAGCTTAGAGGCGGGACCGACCTACGAGCAGTACTTC CASSLEAGPTYEQYF
TRBJ2-3 TRBV24-1 NA once TGTGCCACCAGTGATTCGGGGACTAGCACAGATACGCAGTATTTT CATSDSGTSTDTQYF
TRBJ2-7 TRBV15 TRBD1 NA TGTGCCATTTCCCCGGACAGGGGGCTTACTGGTCAAAACGAGCAGTACTTC CAISPDRGLTGQNEQYF
TRBJ2-5 TRBV7-9 NA once TGTGCCAGCAGCTACCCGGACGGAGGTGGGGAGACCCAGTACTTC CASSYPDGGGETQYF
TRBJ1-4 TRBV21-1 NA few TGTGCCAGCTGTACCCGTCAAAGGGACAGGGGAACGACTAATGAAAAACTGTTTTTT CASCTRQRDRGTTNEKLFF
TRBJ2-1 TRBV9 NA NA TGTGCCAGCAGCGTGGGGCCCGCAGATGAGCAGTTCTTC CASSVGPADEQFF
TRBJ1-1 TRBV29-1 NA NA TGCAGCGTTGAGTGGGGTTTACTGAACACTGAAGCTTTCTTT CSVEWGLLNTEAFF
TRBJ2-3 TRBV19 TRBD1 NA TGTGCCAGTAGTCAGACAGGGGTGTTAGATACGCAGTATTTT CASSQTGVLDTQYF
TRBJ1-1 TRBV27 NA few TGTGCCAGCAGTTTGGCGGGGGCTCTAATGAACACTGAAGCTTTCTTT CASSLAGALMNTEAFF
TRBJ1-1 TRBV4-1 TRBD1 NA TGCGCCAGCAGCCGATCGGGACAGGGGGACACTGAAGCTTTCTTT CASSRSGQGDTEAFF
TRBJ2-1 TRBV2 TRBD2 NA TGTGCCAGCACGAAGGAGGGACTAGCGGCTTACAATGAGCAGTTCTTC CASTKEGLAAYNEQFF
TRBJ1-5 TRBV19 NA NA TGTGCCAGTAGTATATCGCATACCCAGCCCCAGCATTTT CASSISHTQPQHF
TRBJ1-1 TRBV4-3 NA once TGCGCCAGCAGCCAAACCGCTAGGGTCTGGTCTGAAGCTTTCTTT CASSQTARVWSEAFF
TRBJ2-7 TRBV7-2 NA NA TGTGCCAGCAGCTTAAGCGTGACCACTCTCTCCTACGAGCAGTACTTC CASSLSVTTLSYEQYF
TRBJ2-1 TRBV9 NA NA TGTGCCAGCAGCGTAGCTTCTCCACAGCGGGTTCAAGGCTACAATGAGCAGTTCTTC CASSVASPQRVQGYNEQFF
TRBJ1-6 TRBV10-2 NA few TGCGCCAGCAGTGAGAGGACCTCACCCCTCCACTTT CASSERTSPLHF
TRBJ2-1 TRBV28 TRBD2 once TGTGCCAGCAGTTTAAGGGGACTAGCGGGAGTCAGAGAGCAGTTCTTC CASSLRGLAGVREQFF
TRBJ2-3 TRBV10-3 NA few TGTGCCATCAGTGGCCAGGGGAGTAGGAATACGCAGTATTTT CAISGQGSRNTQYF
TRBJ2-3 TRBV25-1 TRBD2 NA TGTGCCAGCAGTGACCCCTCGACTAGCGGGACAGATACGCAGTATTTT CASSDPSTSGTDTQYF
TRBJ1-2 TRBV6-2/TRBV6-3 NA NA TGTGCCAGCAGCGATCCGGGACTTCCCGATGGCTACACCTTC CASSDPGLPDGYTF
TRBJ2-7 TRBV2 NA few TGTGCCAGCAGTGAAAGGCGGGGCGGTAGGGCCGAGCAGTACTTC CASSERRGGRAEQYF
TRBJ1-5 TRBV6-2/TRBV6-3 NA NA TGTGCCAGCAGCCGCGGTCTGAATCAGCCCCAGCATTTT CASSRGLNQPQHF
TRBJ1-6 TRBV7-9 NA NA TGTGCCAGCAGCCTTGTGGGGGCCACCTTTCCCCTCCACTTT CASSLVGATFPLHF
TRBJ1-2 TRBV6-2/TRBV6-3 NA NA TGTGCCAGCAGTCTCGGACTGTATGGCTACACCTTC CASSLGLYGYTF
TRBJ1-6 TRBV4-3 TRBD1 NA TGCGCCAGCAGACCCGGACAGGGGAATTCACCCCTCCACTTT CASRPGQGNSPLHF
TRBJ2-3 TRBV18 NA NA TGTGCCAGCTCACCACGGCCAGATACGCAGTATTTT CASSPRPDTQYF